This TCR beta chain was observed in a study of cytomegalovirus exposure and HLA in healthy donors. Overall study: Earlier, 150 million to 200 million T cells were analyzed, and some 120 million unique TCR beta sequences were found among them.

Germline V CDR1 and CDR2: SGDLS, YYNGEE. V lost 6 bases and J lost 7; bases outside the gene matches: 15. The CDR3 extends over 15 amino acids. In the case of this clone: Its target is not known.

Primers included in the PCR were 60 Vbeta and 13 Jbeta primers. Sequencing used immunoSEQ multiplex PCR; TCRdb keeps in-frame clones, though not all of them. This table has about 150,000 clones, more than 70% appearing once. Study results and limitations: The study put 150 to 200 TCR beta chains on its list as cytomegalovirus-associated.

The sequence came from a man aged 18 to 30 in good health and CMV-seropositive. Sequencing was performed on PBMCs. The chain carries TRBV9 and TRBJ2-7; 8 bases match TRBD2. CDR3 coding DNA: TGTGCCAGCACGACAAGCGGGAGTGAAGAAGGTGAGCAGTACTTC. It codes for CASTTSGSEEGEQYF.